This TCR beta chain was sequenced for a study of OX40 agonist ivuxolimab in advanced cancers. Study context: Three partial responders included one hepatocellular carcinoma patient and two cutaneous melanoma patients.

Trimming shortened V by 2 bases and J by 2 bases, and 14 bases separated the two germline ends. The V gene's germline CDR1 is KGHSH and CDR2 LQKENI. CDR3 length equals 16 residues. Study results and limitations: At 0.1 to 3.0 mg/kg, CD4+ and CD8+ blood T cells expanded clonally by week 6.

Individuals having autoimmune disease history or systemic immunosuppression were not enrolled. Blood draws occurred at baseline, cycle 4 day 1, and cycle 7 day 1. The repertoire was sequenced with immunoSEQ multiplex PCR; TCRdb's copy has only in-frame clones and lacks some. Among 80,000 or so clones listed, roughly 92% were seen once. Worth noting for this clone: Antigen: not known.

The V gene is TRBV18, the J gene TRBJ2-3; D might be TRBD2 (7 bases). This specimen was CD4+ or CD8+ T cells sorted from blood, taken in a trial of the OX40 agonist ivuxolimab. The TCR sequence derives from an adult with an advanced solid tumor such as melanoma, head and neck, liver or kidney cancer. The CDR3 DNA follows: TGTGCCAGCTCACCAGCGGGGGCGAGAGACACAGATACGCAGTATTTT. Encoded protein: CASSPAGARDTDTQYF. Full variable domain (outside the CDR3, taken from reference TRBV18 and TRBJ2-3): NAGVMQNPRHLVRRRGQEARLRCSPMKGHSHVYWYRQLPEEGLKFMVYLQKENIIDESGMPKERFSAEFPKEGPSILRIQQVVRGDSAAYFCASSPAGARDTDTQYFGPGTRLTVL.